Below, 28 T cell receptor beta chains from the same sample are listed, as sequenced in a study of shared clonotypes between healthy human individuals. The data were produced by immunoSEQ multiplex PCR, yet TCRdb's version contains in-frame clones alone and is incomplete. The table records just over 2,000,000 clones, roughly 94% of them present only once. The sample taken for sequencing was naive CD4+ T cells sorted from blood. Subset given: CD45RA+ positively selected. These receptors came from a man younger than 30 in good health.

The rearrangement joins TRBV7-9 to TRBJ1-3; the D is unclear. V lost 3 bases, J lost 0 bases, and 6 bases lay in between. This CDR3 has 14 residues. Germline CDR1 and CDR2: SEHNR and FQNEAQ (reference sequence). CDR3 coding DNA: TGTGCCAGCAGCTTTCCCCTCTCTGGAAACACCATATATTTT. This codes for CASSFPLSGNTIYF.

This chain joins TRBV7-9 and TRBJ2-1, with D perhaps TRBD2 (7 bases). The CDR3 runs to 15 residues. Trimming pared 4 bases from V and 8 bases from J, leaving 18 bases between. CDR1 and CDR2 from the germline V gene are SEHNR and FQNEAQ (reference sequence). In DNA, the CDR3 is TGTGCCAGCAGCTCCGGGGGGCGGGTGGTGGATGAGCAGTTCTTC. This gives the protein CASSSGGRVVDEQFF. Full variable domain (remainder filled in from reference TRBV7-9 and TRBJ2-1): DTGVSQNPRHKITKRGQNVTFRCDPISEHNRLYWYRQTLGQGPEFLTYFQNEAQLEKSRLLSDRFSAERPKGSFSTLEIQRTEQGDSAMYLCASSSGGRVVDEQFFGPGTRLTVL.

The chain has TRBV5-1 and TRBJ2-7; TRBD1 aligns across 9 bases. Looked up from germline, CDR1 is SGHRS and CDR2 is YFSETQ. J gave up 2 bases and V 0 bases, and 6 bases lay outside the gene matches. This CDR3 region has 16 residues. CDR3 sequence: CASSLDGTGWAYEQYF. The CDR3 bases are TGCGCCAGCAGCTTGGATGGGACAGGGTGGGCCTACGAGCAGTACTTC.

About this clone: Other DNA sequences in this specimen translate into the identical CDR3. The chain employs TRBV2 and TRBJ2-5, with no clear D. In germline, CDR1 is SNHLY, CDR2 FYNNEI. V was clipped by 6 bases and J by 5 bases, with 4 bases between them. The CDR3 sequence is 10 residues long. The CDR3 region is CASREETQYF. As DNA, the CDR3 is TGTGCCAGCAGGGAGGAGACCCAGTACTTC.

V and J are TRBV9 and TRBJ1-2, with 10 bases matching TRBD1. J gave up 4 bases and V 3 bases, and 9 bases lay outside the gene matches. CDR3 length equals 16 residues. Germline CDR1 SGDLS, CDR2 YYNGEE. The CDR3 here is CASSENSDRGSYGYTF. In nucleotides, the CDR3 is TGTGCCAGCAGCGAGAACTCGGACAGGGGGTCCTATGGCTACACCTTC.

Notes on this clone: Its ends do not fully match the called genes, so a read error is possible. Other DNA sequences of this sample code for an identical CDR3. The gene calls are TRBV9 and TRBJ2-3; D might be TRBD1 or TRBD2, each matching 5 bases. The CDR3 has 15 amino acids. Germline loops: CDR1 SGDLS, CDR2 YYNGEE. CDR3 nucleotides: TGTGCCAGCAGTGTAGATGGGACCTCCACAGATACGCAGTATTTT. Protein product: CASSVDGTSTDTQYF.

A remark on this clone: Other DNA sequences from this sample encode an identical CDR3 as well. The chain couples TRBV2 to TRBJ2-2, with TRBD1 matching over 9 bases. CDR1 is SNHLY and CDR2 is FYNNEI in the germline V gene. The CDR3 is 13 amino acids. V lost 6 bases to trimming and J lost 6 bases; unmatched junction nucleotides: 2. The CDR3 DNA reads TGTGCCAGCAGAGGACAGGGGTCCGGGGAGCTGTTTTTT. Translating it yields CASRGQGSGELFF.

This clone showed up just once. The chain joins TRBV4-3 to TRBJ2-2; 9 bases match TRBD1. Trimming at V came to 0 bases and at J to 4 bases, leaving 6 bases not matched to a gene. CDR1 LGHNA and CDR2 YSLEER come from the germline V gene. The CDR3 is 17 residues long. Written as DNA, the CDR3 is TGCGCCAGCAGCCAAGAAACAGGGGGCAGGAGCACCGGGGAGCTGTTTTTT. Its protein product is CASSQETGGRSTGELFF.

In this sample, this clone turned up once. V gene TRBV5-1 combines with J gene TRBJ2-7; D call uncertain. Per germline, CDR1 SGHRS and CDR2 YFSETQ. Trimming shortened V by 4 bases and J by 7 bases, and 15 bases separated the two germline ends. CDR3 size: 13 residues. CDR3 DNA sequence: TGCGCCAGCAGCATGAAAGGAGACGGAGAGCAGTACTTC. This codes for CASSMKGDGEQYF.

The J gene is TRBJ2-2, the V gene TRBV11-3; maybe TRBD1 (5 bases). V was shortened by 2 bases and J by 7 bases, with 11 bases between the two germline ends. The CDR3 loop spans 14 amino acids. From germline, CDR1 is SGHNT and CDR2 YENEEA. DNA for the CDR3: TGTGCCAGCAGCTTATCTGGGGCGGTCGGGGAGCTGTTTTTT. It is translated as CASSLSGAVGELFF.

This chain connects TRBV21-1 to TRBJ2-7; TRBD2 is taken as the D call from the table, unchecked against the DNA. TRBV21-1 is described as a pseudogene. The length of the CDR3 is 17 residues. This CDR3 is CASSILIPGGLGYEQYF. The CDR3 nucleotides read TGTGCCAGCAGCATTTTGATCCCGGGGGGGCTCGGCTACGAGCAGTACTTC.

Only one count was recorded for this clone. At one boundary the junction diverges from the germline segment, which might be a read error. The CDR3 region has the DNA TGTGCTAGCAGCTTAGCCTCAGGGATATTTCAGCCCCAGCATTTT. Amino acid sequence: CASSLASGIFQPQHF. The chain carries TRBV7-7 and TRBJ1-5; D perhaps matches TRBD1 (5 bases). Germline CDR1 and CDR2: SSHAT and FNYEAQ (reference sequence). The length of the CDR3 is 15 residues.

The chain uses TRBV6-5 and TRBJ2-7; TRBD2 is a possible D gene (5 bases). The CDR3 has 15 amino acids. Trimming took off 0 bases at V and 2 bases at J, with 11 bases between the two ends. Per germline, CDR1 MNHEY and CDR2 SVGAGI. The CDR3 DNA reads TGTGCCAGCAGTTACTCATCGGGGATCCCCTACGAGCAGTACTTC. Translation: CASSYSSGIPYEQYF.

V gene TRBV10-3 combines with J gene TRBJ2-3; 7 bases are a match to TRBD1. Per germline, CDR1 ENHRY and CDR2 SYGVKD. This CDR3 is built from 14 residues. Unmatched junction bases numbered 13, after V lost 10 bases and J lost 6 bases. The CDR3 loop is CATTGAGQFDTQYF. In nucleotides, the CDR3 is TGTGCCACTACAGGGGCCGGCCAATTTGATACGCAGTATTTT.

The chain couples TRBV10-3 to TRBJ1-1, with D uncertain. Trimming shortened V by 5 bases and J by 11 bases, and 12 bases separated the two germline ends. Germline CDR1 is ENHRY and CDR2 is SYGVKD. The CDR3 consists of 11 residues. In nucleotides, the CDR3 is TGTGCCATCAGTAATCAGGTGGAGGCTTTCTTT. The encoded protein is CAISNQVEAFF.

This chain uses TRBV7-9 with TRBJ2-7; D is unresolved. Germline assignment: CDR1 SEHNR and CDR2 FQNEAQ (reference sequence). V was trimmed by 2 bases and J by 0 bases, leaving 8 bases between them. This CDR3 region has 14 residues. In DNA, the CDR3 is TGTGCCAGCAGCTTATTCGCCAGCTCCTACGAGCAGTACTTC. It encodes CASSLFASSYEQYF.

In regard to this clone: At one end, the junction sequence differs from germline, possibly due to a read error. This chain connects TRBV7-7 to TRBJ2-2; 7 positions agree with TRBD2. The length of the CDR3 is 12 residues. Germline CDR1 reads SSHAT; CDR2 reads FNYEAQ (reference sequence). Written as DNA, the CDR3 is TGTGCTAGCAGCCCGGGGGGCGGGGAGCTGTTTTTT. It codes for CASSPGGGELFF. The full variable domain, its missing parts supplied by reference TRBV7-7 and TRBJ2-2, is GAGVSQSPRYKVTKRGQDVTLRCDPISSHATLYWYQQALGQGPEFLTYFNYEAQPDKSGLPSDRFSAERPEGSISTLTIQRTEQRDSAMYRCASSPGGGELFFGEGSRLTVL.

The rearrangement uses TRBV28 and TRBJ2-3, with 9 bases that match TRBD1. Trimming removed 5 bases from V and 0 bases from J; junction bases left unmatched: 3. Germline loops: CDR1 MDHEN, CDR2 SYDVKM. CDR3 length: 15 amino acids. As DNA, the CDR3 is TGTGCCAGCAGTGGGGACAGGGTGAGCACAGATACGCAGTATTTT. Encoded protein: CASSGDRVSTDTQYF.

The V and J genes are TRBV7-2 and TRBJ2-5, with a tentative D call TRBD2 (5 bases). The CDR3 sequence is 14 residues long. The V gene's germline CDR1 is SGHTA and CDR2 FQGNSA. V was shortened by 2 bases and J by 5 bases, with 12 bases between the two germline ends. The CDR3 DNA sequence: TGTGCCAGCAGCTTACGGTCGGCTAGCGAGACCCAGTACTTC. Protein sequence: CASSLRSASETQYF. The full variable domain, in which reference TRBV7-2 and TRBJ2-5 provide the parts outside the CDR3, is GAGVSQSPSNKVTEKGKDVELRCDPISGHTALYWYRQSLGQGLEFLIYFQGNSAPDKSGLPSDRFSAERTGGSVSTLTIQRTQQEDSAVYLCASSLRSASETQYFGPGTRLLVL.

CDR3 region: CAWSGLAGVYF. The CDR3, as DNA: TGTGCCTGGAGTGGGCTAGCGGGAGTGTACTTC. The chain employs TRBV30 and TRBJ2-5; 10 nucleotides line up with TRBD2. Germline CDR1 reads GTSNPN; CDR2 reads SVGIG (reference sequence). V shed 1 base, J shed 13 bases, and the junction held 3 bases outside the gene matches. This CDR3 region has 11 residues.

The chain couples TRBV10-1 to TRBJ2-3, with D possibly being TRBD2 (6 bases). CDR1 is WNHNN, CDR2 SYGVQD, per germline (reference sequence). The V gene lost 3 bases and the J gene lost 1 base, with 14 bases spanning the gap. The CDR3 totals 16 residues. The CDR3 DNA is TGCGCCAGCAGTGATCTACGAGTAGCGGGCACAGATACGCAGTATTTT. Translation gives CASSDLRVAGTDTQYF.

The rearrangement links TRBV4-3 to TRBJ2-7; 9 bases are a match to TRBD2. CDR1 and CDR2 from the germline V gene are LGHNA and YSLEER. The CDR3 is 17 residues long. Germline trimming cut 4 bases from V and 3 bases from J; bases unmatched to any gene: 13. CDR3 sequence reads: CASSRGGSGRWSYEQYF. The CDR3 region has the DNA TGCGCCAGCAGCCGGGGGGGTAGCGGGAGATGGAGCTACGAGCAGTACTTC.

As DNA, the CDR3 is TGCGCCAGCAGCCAAGGACAGACTAACTATGGCTACACCTTC. Translation: CASSQGQTNYGYTF. The chain recombines TRBV4-1 with TRBJ1-2, with D perhaps TRBD1 (5 bases). Trimming took off 1 base at V and 0 bases at J, with 6 bases between the two ends. Germline V gene sequence: CDR1 MGHRA, CDR2 YSYEKL. The CDR3 runs 14 residues.

The chain employs TRBV28 and TRBJ1-1; possibly TRBD1 for D (6 bases). There are 13 residues in the CDR3. Deletions cut 1 base from V and 3 bases from J, with 6 bases between. CDR1 and CDR2 from the germline V gene are MDHEN and SYDVKM. In nucleotides, the CDR3 is TGTGCCAGCAGTTTATCAGGGGACACTGAAGCTTTCTTT. This translates into CASSLSGDTEAFF.

This chain connects TRBV12-5 to TRBJ2-7; D is uncertain. From germline, CDR1 is LGHNT and CDR2 FRNRAP. V shed 9 bases and J shed 2 bases, with 8 bases lying between them. The CDR3 covers 11 residues. The CDR3, as DNA: TGTGCTAGCGGACCGACCTACGAGCAGTACTTC. Translation: CASGPTYEQYF.

The V call is TRBV6-5, the J call TRBJ2-3; D perhaps matches TRBD2 (6 bases). Deletions cut 10 bases from V and 4 bases from J, with 18 bases between. Per the germline V gene, CDR1 is MNHEY and CDR2 is SVGAGI. The CDR3 totals 14 residues. CDR3 sequence reads: CAIRKEGYADTQYF. CDR3 bases: TGTGCCATCAGGAAGGAGGGGTACGCAGATACGCAGTATTTT.

The rearrangement links TRBV25-1 to TRBJ2-1; D is unresolved. The CDR3 sequence is 15 residues long. The V gene lost 5 bases and the J gene lost 1 base, with 12 bases spanning the gap. Germline CDR1 and CDR2: MGHDK and SYGVNS. The CDR3, as DNA: TGTGCCAGCAGTTTCCCGGGTCTGTCCTACAATGAGCAGTTCTTC. Translated, it gives CASSFPGLSYNEQFF.

The genes are TRBV14 and TRBJ2-7, with 10 bases lining up with TRBD2. Per the germline V gene, CDR1 is SGHDN and CDR2 is FVKESK. V was pared by 1 base and J by 5 bases, with 20 bases of the junction left unmatched. The CDR3 length is 20 residues. The DNA for the CDR3 is TGTGCCAGCAGCCAAGGGGCAAAACTAGCGGGATTCGGTTCCAGGGACGAGCAGTACTTC. This gives the protein CASSQGAKLAGFGSRDEQYF.